One sample yielded the 24 T cell receptor beta chains listed below, sequenced in a study of blood T cell repertoires in COVID-19 (dated by TCRdb to the early 2020s). Library creation used the immunoSEQ multiplex PCR assay. The source is immuneACCESS, and TCRdb retained only in-frame sequences with V and J called. Part of the clones is not carried over; for the studies checked, unresolved V genes explain less than half of this, and the remainder is unexplained. This sample has 280,000 or so clones in its table, and roughly 85% of those were observed once. The top ten clonotypes cover 2.5% to 3% of the sample. The sample consisted of PBMCs or T cells enriched from blood (not recorded which). These receptors were obtained from a woman between 50 and 59 years old who had recovered from COVID-19.

This chain joins TRBV28 and TRBJ1-4, with a weak D call TRBD1 (6 bases). The CDR3 length is 16 residues. The V end lost 6 bases, the J end lost 10 bases, and 24 bases lay between the germline ends. Per germline, CDR1 MDHEN and CDR2 SYDVKM. Here the CDR3 DNA reads TGTGCCAGCAGACTCAAGACCGGGACAAACGCAGGAAAACTGTTTTTT. Its protein product is CASRLKTGTNAGKLFF.

The V and J genes are TRBV10-3 and TRBJ2-3; weak D call: TRBD1 (5 bases). This CDR3 is built from 14 residues. Trimming removed 8 bases at V and 3 bases at J, with 15 bases between. Germline V CDR1 and CDR2: ENHRY, SYGVKD. CDR3 amino acids: CAIQQGQSTDTQYF. DNA of the CDR3: TGTGCCATCCAGCAGGGCCAATCTACAGATACGCAGTATTTT.

This rearrangement joins TRBV4-2 to TRBJ2-7, with 8 positions matching TRBD2. CDR3 length: 17 residues. Germline CDR1 is LGHNA and CDR2 is YNFKEQ. V was pared by 0 bases and J by 0 bases, with 7 bases of the junction left unmatched. DNA for the CDR3: TGTGCCAGCAGCCAAGATGAGGGGACTAGGAGCTCCTACGAGCAGTACTTC. Translating it yields CASSQDEGTRSSYEQYF.

The chain couples TRBV2 to TRBJ2-2, with D possibly TRBD2 on 6 matching bases. The germline CDR1 and CDR2 sequences are SNHLY and FYNNEI. V lost 7 bases and J lost 7, with 16 bases in between. This CDR3 is 14 amino acids long. CDR3 protein: CASNPRDSSGELFF. CDR3 sequence (DNA): TGTGCCAGCAACCCCCGGGACTCAAGCGGGGAGCTGTTTTTT.

This clone was observed a handful of times. V gene TRBV5-8 combines with J gene TRBJ2-5; tentatively, D is TRBD1 (6 bases). V dropped 4 bases and J dropped 9 bases, with 16 bases sitting between them. Per germline, CDR1 SGHTS and CDR2 YDEGEE. This CDR3 comprises 13 residues. The CDR3 sequence is CASSQVGARAQYF. The CDR3 nucleotides read TGTGCCAGCAGCCAGGTGGGGGCTAGGGCCCAGTACTTC.

The V gene is TRBV21-1, the J gene TRBJ1-1; the table calls TRBD1, which could not be checked here. TRBV21-1 is given as a pseudogene. This CDR3 has 14 amino acids. The CDR3 is CASSKADRGTEAFF. DNA for the CDR3: TGTGCCAGCAGCAAAGCGGACAGGGGAACCGAAGCTTTCTTT.

This clone appeared a single time. J is TRBJ1-1 and V is TRBV6-5; the match to TRBD1 covers 8 bases. The CDR3 is 14 residues long. The trim removed 6 bases at V and 7 bases at J, leaving 10 bases unmatched. Germline V gives CDR1 MNHEY, CDR2 SVGAGI. The CDR3 DNA reads TGTGCCAGCAGCACACCGGACAGGGCGTTTGAAGCTTTCTTT. Translation: CASSTPDRAFEAFF.

The chain uses TRBV9 and TRBJ2-5; 7 bases map to TRBD2. With V trimmed by 0 bases and J by 7 bases, 9 bases remained unmatched. The CDR3 spans 15 residues. Germline V gives CDR1 SGDLS, CDR2 YYNGEE. The DNA of the CDR3 is TGTGCCAGCAGCGTAGTGGCGGCTAGCGGAGGGACCCAGTACTTC. Its protein product is CASSVVAASGGTQYF.

The chain recombines TRBV2 with TRBJ2-2, with TRBD2 identical over 14 bases. CDR1 is SNHLY and CDR2 is FYNNEI in the germline V gene. The CDR3 has 18 residues. V shed 6 bases, J shed 1 base, and the junction held 7 bases outside the gene matches. CDR3: CASRPGTSGGVNTGELFF. The CDR3 nucleotides are TGTGCCAGCAGGCCCGGGACTAGCGGGGGAGTGAACACCGGGGAGCTGTTTTTT. Full variable domain (outside the CDR3, taken from reference TRBV2 and TRBJ2-2): EPEVTQTPSHQVTQMGQEVILRCVPISNHLYFYWYRQILGQKVEFLVSFYNNEISEKSEIFDDQFSVERPDGSNFTLKIRSTKLEDSAMYFCASRPGTSGGVNTGELFFGEGSRLTVL.

The genes are TRBV12-3 or TRBV12-4 and TRBJ1-2; 8 nucleotides align to TRBD1. Unmatched junction bases numbered 3, after V lost 3 bases and J lost 6 bases. The CDR3 runs to 13 residues. CDR3 loop: CASSFNRGDGYTF. The CDR3 DNA reads as TGTGCCAGCAGTTTTAACAGGGGGGATGGCTACACCTTC.

The genes are TRBV14 and TRBJ1-6, with D perhaps matching TRBD1 (6 bases). Germline V CDR1 and CDR2: SGHDN, FVKESK. The CDR3 has 15 residues. V lost 3 bases and J lost 7, with 13 bases in between. The CDR3 region is CASSHGQTGNSPLHF. The CDR3 nucleotides read TGTGCCAGCAGCCACGGACAGACTGGGAATTCACCCCTCCACTTT.

V and J are TRBV5-4 and TRBJ2-2; 8 bases line up with TRBD2. The germline V gene has CDR1 SGHNT and CDR2 YYREEE (reference sequence). With 5 bases clipped from V and 3 bases from J, the junction kept 6 bases outside the gene matches. The CDR3 loop spans 15 amino acids. The chain's CDR3 is CASRLLADHTGELFF. CDR3 DNA sequence: TGTGCCAGCAGACTACTAGCGGACCACACCGGGGAGCTGTTTTTT.

This clone was seen once. The gene calls are TRBV19 and TRBJ1-1; 7 positions agree with TRBD1. The germline V gene encodes CDR1 LNHDA and CDR2 SQIVND (reference sequence). This CDR3 region has 14 residues. With 5 bases clipped from V and 0 bases from J, the junction kept 3 bases outside the gene matches. In DNA form, the CDR3 reads TGTGCCAGTAGTCTGGACAGGCTGAACACTGAAGCTTTCTTT. This codes for CASSLDRLNTEAFF.

This clone has a handful of counts. The chain employs TRBV23-1 and TRBJ1-5, with TRBD1 identical over 10 bases. TRBV23-1 is flagged as an ORF with uncertain function. The CDR3 length is 21 residues. V lost 3 bases to trimming and J lost 1 base; unmatched junction nucleotides: 18. The CDR3 is CASSQDWTGGVRGASNQPQHF. CDR3 DNA: TGCGCCAGCAGTCAGGATTGGACAGGGGGTGTACGAGGGGCCAGCAATCAGCCCCAGCATTTT.

The rearrangement joins TRBV7-6 to TRBJ2-1, with D possibly matching TRBD2 (5 bases). Trimming took off 3 bases at V and 6 bases at J, with 12 bases between the two ends. The CDR3 is made up of 14 amino acids. Germline V gives CDR1 SGHVS, CDR2 FNYEAQ. The CDR3 DNA is TGTGCCAGCAGCTTGTGGGGAGCTGGCAATGAGCAGTTCTTC. It codes for CASSLWGAGNEQFF.

The chain joins TRBV19 to TRBJ1-1; 10 bases are a match to TRBD1. The trim removed 5 bases at V and 7 bases at J, leaving 7 bases unmatched. The CDR3 contains 14 residues. Germline assignment: CDR1 LNHDA and CDR2 SQIVND (reference sequence). The CDR3 coding sequence is TGTGCCAGTAGTCTGACCGGGACAGGGGATGAAGCTTTCTTT. Encoded protein: CASSLTGTGDEAFF.

The chain uses TRBV14 and TRBJ2-1; TRBD2 agrees at 8 bases. V lost 2 bases to trimming and J lost 1 base; unmatched junction nucleotides: 10. Per the germline V gene, CDR1 is SGHDN and CDR2 is FVKESK. CDR3 length equals 18 residues. The CDR3 loop is CASSQTRSLAGSYNEQFF. As DNA, the CDR3 is TGTGCCAGCAGCCAAACCCGGTCCCTAGCGGGTTCCTACAATGAGCAGTTCTTC.

The chain couples TRBV19 to TRBJ1-6; 8 bases map to TRBD1. CDR1 is LNHDA, CDR2 SQIVND, per germline (reference sequence). This CDR3 has 15 residues. The V and J ends lost 7 bases and 10 bases, in that order; junction bases with no gene match: 12. This chain's CDR3 is CASTHRGSKGSPLHF. The CDR3, as DNA: TGTGCCAGTACACACAGGGGGAGTAAAGGGTCACCCCTCCACTTT.

The rearrangement links TRBV6-5 to TRBJ1-1; D unclear. Germline-derived CDR1 and CDR2 are MNHEY and SVGAGI. The V gene lost 7 bases and the J gene lost 0 bases, with 12 bases spanning the gap. The CDR3 extends over 14 amino acids. CDR3: CASTTTVLNTEAFF. In nucleotides, the CDR3 is TGTGCCAGCACAACCACAGTCTTGAACACTGAAGCTTTCTTT.

The chain combines TRBV24-1 with TRBJ1-2; 8 nucleotides agree with TRBD1. This CDR3 comprises 14 residues. The ends lost 4 bases at V and 7 bases at J; junction bases unmatched: 7. CDR1 is KGHDR and CDR2 is SFDVKD in the germline V gene. The CDR3 spells CATSEPRTGTGYTF. CDR3 sequence (DNA): TGTGCCACCAGTGAGCCTAGGACAGGGACTGGCTACACCTTC.

This clone appeared a few times. The chain carries TRBV9 and TRBJ1-2, with 8 bases identical to TRBD1. Looked up from germline, CDR1 is SGDLS and CDR2 is YYNGEE. The CDR3 is 14 residues long. V was clipped by 3 bases and J by 4 bases; unmatched bases: 5. CDR3 nucleotide sequence: TGTGCCAGCAGCGCCGCCGGGACAGGCTATGGCTACACCTTC. Translating gives CASSAAGTGYGYTF.

The chain couples TRBV28 to TRBJ1-2, with D possibly being TRBD1 (6 bases). The V end was cut by 3 bases, the J end by 7 bases, with 12 bases between. Germline loops: CDR1 MDHEN, CDR2 SYDVKM. The CDR3 is 13 residues long. The CDR3 DNA sequence: TGTGCCAGCAGTTTTTTGGGGGCCGGTGGCTACACCTTC. This gives the protein CASSFLGAGGYTF.

V and J are TRBV24-1 and TRBJ2-2, with D tentatively TRBD1 (6 bases). Trimming stripped 2 bases from V and 6 bases from J, with 9 bases between. Germline V gene lookup returns CDR1 KGHDR and CDR2 SFDVKD. The CDR3 runs 14 residues. The CDR3 protein is CATSDSGQPGELFF. CDR3 sequence (DNA): TGTGCCACCAGTGATTCTGGACAGCCCGGGGAGCTGTTTTTT.

The V call is TRBV7-3, the J call TRBJ2-6; D is unresolved. The germline gives CDR1 SGHTA, CDR2 FQGTGA. Trimming shortened V by 5 bases and J by 1 base, and 9 bases separated the two germline ends. The CDR3 spans 15 residues. The CDR3 DNA reads TGTGCCAGCAGCCCGCAGGTATCTGGGGCCAACGTCCTGACTTTC. Its translation: CASSPQVSGANVLTF.